This note documents a single TCR beta chain sequence. Study processing details: Reference gene primer amplification in the assay estimated nucleated cell counts. Generated by immunoSEQ multiplex PCR, the TCRdb table keeps only in-frame clones and is missing some. V, J and clone size are those of that table, while D and trimming were read from the DNA. The table includes about 190,000 clones, approximately 84% detected once. Participants were aged roughly 18 to 100 years from around 25 US areas. Recovery meant two consecutive negative NP/OP PCR tests, professional clearance, or resolved symptoms. This sample was taken from a study of blood T cell repertoires in COVID-19. Study in general: T cells, B-cell-depleted T cells, or PBMCs supplied cDNA or gDNA.

Germline-derived CDR1 and CDR2 are SGHNT and YYREEE (reference sequence). Trimming took 3 bases from V and 1 from J, leaving 13 bases between them. The CDR3 is 15 amino acids. The receptor comes from a woman aged 25 to 39 who had recovered from COVID-19. The sample comprised PBMCs or T cells enriched from blood (not recorded which). V is TRBV5-4 and J is TRBJ1-1, with TRBD1 as a possible D gene (5 bases). DNA of the CDR3: TGTGCCAGCAGCTGGGCCGGGCAGGGGAACACTGAAGCTTTCTTT. Translated, it gives CASSWAGQGNTEAFF.